Given below is one TCR beta chain in context. What antigen it recognizes has not been identified. No base qualities exist here, and no much larger clone lies one base off it. This specimen includes other DNA sequences encoding the same CDR3. Library construction relied on the immunoSEQ multiplex PCR assay. For the multiplex PCR, a mixture combining 60 forward primers for TCR Vbeta segments and 13 reverse primers for TCR Jbeta segments was used. The CDR3 region of rearranged TCR beta genes was amplified from genomic DNA by a multiplex PCR assay. The Illumina HiSeq System was used to sequence the amplified TCR beta libraries as 87-base-pair reads. As for the original processing: A later analysis tallied roughly 80 million unique TCR beta chains across the 666 repertoires, and around 9.9 million of those chains were shared by two or more donors. Raw reads were error-corrected and collapsed into unique sequences by a nearest-neighbor algorithm in which closely related sequences were merged to remove PCR and sequencing errors. To assign V, D and J gene segments, CDR3 sequences were aligned to IMGT reference sequences. For a sequence to be retained, at least a six-nucleotide match to both a V gene segment and a J gene segment was required. A rearrangement counted as productive if the CDR3 had no stop codons and remained in frame with V and J, and every other rearrangement counted as non-productive. Following IMGT convention, CDR3 was defined as the stretch from the second conserved V-encoded cysteine up to the conserved J-encoded phenylalanine. In an earlier analysis of roughly 580 of the donors, sequences lacking an unambiguous match to a single V gene segment were excluded. In an earlier analysis of 450 to 700 of the donors, V segments were called functional above 56.7% productive rearrangements and were called segregating when the between-donor standard deviation exceeded 5%. A statistical classification framework was developed to diagnose cytomegalovirus status using the catalog of TCR beta chain sequences. A later analysis assigned V and J genes by comparing TCR nucleotide sequences with IMGT/GENE-DB human TR gene sequences. In a later analysis, CDR3 sequences and most-parsimonious VDJ recombination scenarios were assigned using the TCRdist pipeline. A later analysis defined each TCR beta chain by its CDR3 amino acid sequence plus V-gene family, and excluded reads lacking a unique V-gene family. In a later analysis, some 600 highly shared, low-generation-probability nucleotide sequences were removed to address suspected cross-contamination and a sequencing artifact. For each public chain, a later analysis derived a clonal expansion index from normalized ranks of inferred template counts within each repertoire. In a later analysis, generation probabilities were computed using a VDJ recombination model fitted to out-of-frame rearrangements, and the results were checked against IGoR. Hypergeometric tests were used in a later analysis to score TCR-TCR, TCR-HLA and TCR-CMV co-occurrence, with a repertoire-size bias correction applied to the TCR pairs. To estimate false discovery rates, a later analysis permuted the HLA or CMV assignments 20 times. In a later analysis, co-occurring TCRs were grouped using DBSCAN, and TCRdist sequence similarity was added for clustering within HLA-allele-positive subsets. Repertoires with fewer than 30,000 or more than 120,000 public chains, plus five repertoires with anomalous nucleotide sharing, were excluded from co-occurrence clustering. TCRdb obtained this table from immuneACCESS and retained in-frame rearrangements with V and J assigned. These tables miss some clones; where compared with another copy, unresolved V genes account for less than half of the shortfall, and the remainder is unexplained. The DNA gave D and trimming, while V, J and clone size come from that table. The sample table shows under 250,000 clones, and roughly 85% are seen once. The ten largest clonotypes hold approximately 2.1% of the sample.

In total, just over 650 healthy bone marrow donors made up the cohort. At the time of sampling, every cohort member was nominally healthy, though immune exposures that went unrecorded were likely present. The donor tested CMV seronegative and was one of the 352 seronegative cohort members. Each donor provided a peripheral blood sample, and peripheral blood mononuclear cells were used for TCR beta sequencing. Genomic DNA was extracted from the blood cell samples with the Qiagen DNeasy Blood Extraction Kit. This specimen belongs to a study of cytomegalovirus exposure and HLA in healthy donors (TCRdb year 2017). Regarding the research as a whole: An earlier analysis of 587 of the donors reported 276 Gb of sequence data and roughly 120 million unique TCR beta sequences obtained from about 170 million T cells. The later analysis used no new phenotypic data to find candidate immune exposures, relying instead on TCR beta sequences and their occurrence across donors. In addition to the first cohort of about 650 subjects, a separate validation cohort of 120 different subjects was used. Roughly 5 DR-DQ haplotypes were handled as single units for association and clustering, since linkage in the cohort was strong. In a later analysis, previously published TCR beta repertoires from several hundred donors were re-analyzed and high-resolution HLA genotyping was added so that TCR occurrence patterns could be studied. The T cell repertoires of 666 subjects were profiled by immunosequencing and related to cytomegalovirus serostatus. In a later genetic analysis, genome-wide SNP genotypes for about three fifths of the 666 donors were used, and that subset was treated as a discovery cohort. Among the roughly 410 genotyped donors, approximately 76% belonged to the genetic ancestry cluster associated with self-reported Caucasian donors. An early release that covered approximately 600 HLA-typed donors contained approximately 300 gigabases of sequencing data and 80 million or so unique TCR sequences. The number of donors typed differed by locus, with roughly 620-640 for A, B, C, DRB1 and DQB1, around 560 for DQA1, under 610 for DPA1, and about 450 for DPB1. An earlier analysis of fewer than 750 of the donors used high-throughput TCR beta sequencing to judge whether each TCR beta V gene segment behaved as functional or pseudogenic. The study aimed to test whether cataloging public T cell receptors could reveal signatures of past pathogen exposure. HLA typing covered class I and class II loci at four-digit resolution. To predict cytomegalovirus infection status, the study brought together high-throughput TCR immunosequencing, statistical association of individual TCRs with disease status, and machine learning. Donor age, sex, ethnicity and CMV serostatus were compiled alongside the repertoire data. All discovery cohort repertoires had been generated on a single sequencing platform. Among almost 400 genotyped donors of the cohort, an average of approximately 230,000 unique TCR beta nucleotide sequences were sequenced per donor, about a sixth of them non-productive. Summary of the overall study and its limitations: Presence/absence analyses assumed roughly uniform sequencing depth across donors, an assumption that may not hold. Across donors, most TCR sequences were observed very rarely, whereas some public TCRs were present in many individuals. Because some donors lacked HLA typing at each locus, the association tests relied only on the typed subset. Compared with equally common non-associated chains, HLA-associated TCR beta chains in a later analysis were more clonally expanded and had lower generation probabilities. Linkage disequilibrium might explain the correlated functional status among segregating V segments, but an unknown experimental factor could not be ruled out. Some 15 rarely observed V segments, including chromosome 9 orphons, were excluded from the earlier analysis of several hundred of the donors because counts were too low. Specific HLA alleles were associated with more than 15,000 TCR beta sequences at a false discovery rate of 0.05 in a later analysis. The study listed approximately 150 TCR beta chains as associated with cytomegalovirus. The authors suggested that the approach could potentially be extended to other disease states and immunological phenotypes. Compared with the 666-donor mean, donors in an Asian-associated ancestry cluster had fewer N-insertions in productive TCRs, according to a later genetic analysis. A cluster of highly shared sequence variants was judged likely to be a technical artifact of the sequencing pipeline. Strong co-occurrence of HLA alleles, especially DR and DQ, made assigning TCR associations to individual alleles difficult. Some IMGT-functional V segments, including TRBV6-2 and TRBV6-3, could not be told apart with the 87-base-pair reads, so those segments were excluded. Broadly in line with IMGT annotations, most TCR beta V segments showed up in productive rearrangements about 87% or about 30% of the time in an earlier analysis of approximately 640 of the donors. In this cohort, only TCR beta chains were sequenced, and detectable features were limited by the absence of alpha or paired-chain data. A later analysis found that most CMV-associated TCR beta chains appeared HLA-restricted, with HLA associations seemingly driven largely by CMV exposure. The classifier was reported to diagnose cytomegalovirus status with high specificity and sensitivity in both the original and validation cohorts. According to a later analysis, parvovirus B19, influenza, CMV and Epstein-Barr virus appeared linked to several top co-occurrence clusters. A later genetic analysis associated a missense DCLRE1C variant with V-gene and J-gene trimming of TCR beta chains, and an independent cohort replicated the association. In vitro tests confirmed that a few of the cytomegalovirus-associated TCR beta chains recognize cytomegalovirus antigens. A further reported finding was that TCR beta sequences accurately predicted the HLA-A and HLA-B alleles for most subjects in the first cohort. A later analysis found that TCR association rates varied across HLA loci, with DRB1 alleles showing the most associated TCRs and HLA-C alleles the fewest. The only immune exposure information available for the cohort was CMV serostatus.

The CDR3 covers 15 residues, taking in both the cysteine and the phenylalanine. Here the CDR3 DNA is all that survives: 45 bases in frame from base 1. At the junction V is shortened by 1 base and J by 6 bases; bases outside the gene matches: 2. The germline V gene (reference sequence) provides CDR1 SEHNR and CDR2 FQNEAQ. The source is a woman aged 50 to 60 in good health and CMV-seronegative. Specimen: PBMCs. The rearranged segments are TRBV7-9 and TRBJ2-3, with 12 bases aligning to TRBD2. The CDR3 in this case is CASSLGLAGVDTQYF. DNA sequence: TGTGCCAGCAGCTTAGGACTAGCGGGAGTGGATACGCAGTATTTT.